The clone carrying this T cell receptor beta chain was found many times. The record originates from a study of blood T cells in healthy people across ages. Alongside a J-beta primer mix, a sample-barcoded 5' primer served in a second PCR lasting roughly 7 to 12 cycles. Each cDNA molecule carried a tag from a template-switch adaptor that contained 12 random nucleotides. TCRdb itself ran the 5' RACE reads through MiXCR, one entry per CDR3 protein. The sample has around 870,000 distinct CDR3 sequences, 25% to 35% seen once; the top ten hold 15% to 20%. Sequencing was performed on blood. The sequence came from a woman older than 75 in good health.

The CDR3 here is CASSQDLNPSYGYTF. The CDR3 DNA reads TGCGCCAGCAGCCAAGATCTGAACCCTTCCTATGGCTACACCTTC. The genes are TRBV4-3 and TRBJ1-2; the D is unclear. The CDR3 has 15 amino acids. V was pared by 0 bases and J by 4 bases, with 12 bases between. Germline V CDR1 and CDR2: LGHNA, YSLEER.